Listed here is a single T cell receptor beta chain. Its antigen is not identified. This sample was taken from a study of T-cell memory formation after mild COVID-19. Study observations and caveats: Contracting clones, day 15 to 85, had balanced CD4/CD8, and later expanders favored CD4+.

The germline gives CDR1 SQVTM, CDR2 ANQGSEA. Trimming removed 3 bases from V and 5 bases from J; junction bases left unmatched: 2. The CDR3 covers 14 residues. One entry per CDR3 protein, called by TCRdb with MiXCR from the 5' RACE reads. The sample yields approximately 350,000 distinct CDR3 sequences, around 28% seen once. Material: PBMCs or a T cell subset sorted from them (not recorded which). The genes are TRBV29-1 and TRBJ2-5, with 14 positions matching TRBD2. The TCR sequence derives from an adult woman who had mild COVID-19 (a few samples of this study predate the infection). Cell type and time point are not known. CDR3 sequence reads: CSVEGLAGEETQYF. CDR3 nucleotides: TGCAGCGTTGAGGGACTAGCGGGGGAGGAGACCCAGTACTTC.